This TCR beta chain originates from a study of blood T cells in healthy people across ages. Findings and caveats of the study: There was a strong correlation between TCR beta diversity and naive T cell percentage.

After removal of 0 bases from V and 5 bases from J, the junction contained 7 bases not matched to a gene. CDR3 size: 16 residues. CDR1 is SGHAT, CDR2 FQNNGV, per germline. The second PCR ran roughly 7 to 12 cycles with a sample-barcoded 5' primer and J-beta primers. Each cDNA molecule, via a template-switch adaptor with 12 random nucleotides, was tagged. Each CDR3 protein is one row after TCRdb ran MiXCR on the 5' RACE reads. The sample has hundreds of thousands of distinct CDR3 sequences; 58% are singletons. This clonotype was counted only a few times. Its antigen remains unknown. The chain has TRBV11-2 and TRBJ2-1; 7 bases map to TRBD2. This sequence originates from a man aged 25 to 40 in good health. Input material: blood. The CDR3 nucleotides are TGTGCCAGCAGCTTAGATATGGGCGGGGGTAACAATGAGCAGTTCTTC. This codes for CASSLDMGGGNNEQFF.